The 19 T cell receptor beta chains below come from one sample, sequenced in a study of T cell responses to AZD1222 COVID-19 vaccine. Sequencing used immunoSEQ multiplex PCR; TCRdb keeps in-frame clones, though not all of them. This sample has 75,000 to 100,000 clones, with roughly 89% found just once. The sample consisted of peripheral blood, taken on day 0 of AZD1222 vaccination. These receptors were obtained from an adult in good health.

The J gene is TRBJ1-2, the V gene TRBV5-4; unclear D gene. The germline V gene encodes CDR1 SGHNT and CDR2 YYREEE (reference sequence). CDR3 length equals 15 residues. With 0 bases removed from V and 3 bases from J, the gap between germline ends came to 12 bases. The CDR3 region has the DNA TGTGCCAGCAGCTTGGCTACAGAGGGAGACTATGGCTACACCTTC. Amino acid sequence: CASSLATEGDYGYTF.

The chain joins TRBV20-1 to TRBJ1-5; D is perhaps TRBD1 (5 bases). This CDR3 contains 14 residues. V shed 3 bases and J shed 5 bases, with 14 bases lying between them. The germline V gene has CDR1 DFQATT and CDR2 SNEGSKA (reference sequence). Here the CDR3 reads CSASFSGGDQPQHF. The CDR3 DNA reads as TGCAGTGCTAGTTTCTCTGGGGGGGATCAGCCCCAGCATTTT.

This chain links TRBV5-1 with TRBJ1-2; 11 bases align to TRBD1. The V and J ends lost 5 bases and 8 bases, in that order; junction bases with no gene match: 5. CDR3 size: 13 residues. Germline values: CDR1 SGHRS, CDR2 YFSETQ. The CDR3 DNA sequence: TGCGCCAGCAGTCCGGACAGGGGGCACGGCTACACCTTC. It yields the protein CASSPDRGHGYTF.

This clone showed up just once. The chain recombines TRBV2 with TRBJ1-3, with D uncertain. Trimming removed 1 base at V and 0 bases at J, with 7 bases between. This CDR3 region has 15 residues. Looked up from germline, CDR1 is SNHLY and CDR2 is FYNNEI. The CDR3 nucleotides read TGTGCCAGCAGTGAAGGATGGGCCTCTGGAAACACCATATATTTT. Its translation: CASSEGWASGNTIYF.

The genes are TRBV3-1 (or the pseudogene TRBV3-2) and TRBJ1-5; 7 positions match TRBD1. Trimming cost V 4 bases and J 6 bases; bases outside gene matches: 6. Per germline, CDR1 LGHDT and CDR2 YNNKEL (reference sequence). The CDR3 consists of 14 residues. CDR3 bases: TGTGCCAGCAGCCTCGGACAGGTCGGTCAGCCCCAGCATTTT. It codes for CASSLGQVGQPQHF.

J is TRBJ2-1 and V is TRBV19; 14 bases map to TRBD2. The germline CDR1 and CDR2 sequences are LNHDA and SQIVND (reference sequence). With V trimmed by 6 bases and J by 6 bases, 22 bases remained unmatched. The CDR3 loop spans 21 amino acids. CDR3 in DNA: TGTGCCAGTAGCAAAAAACCCGGGACTAGCGGGGGACCATCTCGATCCAATGAGCAGTTCTTC. This sequence encodes CASSKKPGTSGGPSRSNEQFF.

The chain carries TRBV6-6 and TRBJ1-1; a possible D gene is TRBD1 (6 bases). Trimming cost V 7 bases and J 0 bases, with 15 bases left between them. The CDR3 has 15 residues. Germline V gene sequence: CDR1 MNHNY, CDR2 SVGAGI (reference sequence). DNA of the CDR3: TGTGCCAGCAAAATGGGGACACCCGTGAACACTGAAGCTTTCTTT. It yields the protein CASKMGTPVNTEAFF.

The J gene is TRBJ2-1, the V gene TRBV5-4; 10 bases match TRBD2. CDR3 length: 18 residues. Trimming took 0 bases from V and 1 from J; bases not matched to a gene: 7. CDR1 and CDR2 from the germline V gene are SGHNT and YYREEE (reference sequence). The chain's CDR3 is CASSLGVSGRLSYNEQFF. CDR3 nucleotides: TGTGCCAGCAGCTTGGGGGTTAGCGGGAGGTTATCCTACAATGAGCAGTTCTTC.

The chain uses TRBV6-5 and TRBJ2-1; D unclear. The germline CDR1 and CDR2 sequences are MNHEY and SVGAGI. The CDR3 is made up of 13 amino acids. V was shortened by 0 bases and J by 9 bases, with 9 bases between the two germline ends. CDR3 amino acids: CASSYSIAREQFF. The CDR3 DNA reads as TGTGCCAGCAGTTACTCGATCGCGCGTGAGCAGTTCTTC.

The V gene is TRBV30, the J gene TRBJ1-2; D perhaps matches TRBD1 (5 bases). This CDR3 region has 12 residues. The V and J ends lost 5 bases and 6 bases respectively, with 13 bases between them. Germline CDR1 and CDR2: GTSNPN and SVGIG (reference sequence). The CDR3 coding sequence is TGTGCCTGGGCGGGGGGGTTGGATGGCTACACCTTC. This codes for CAWAGGLDGYTF.

The CDR3 region has the DNA TGTGCCAGCAGCTTGAAGACGCTAAGCTCTGGAAACACCATATATTTT. It translates to CASSLKTLSSGNTIYF. The V and J genes are TRBV5-6 and TRBJ1-3; D is unresolved. V lost 1 base and J 0 bases, leaving 11 bases between the germline ends. This CDR3 has 16 residues. From germline, CDR1 is SGHDT and CDR2 YYEEEE.

This clone has just a few counts. This sequence joins TRBV7-9 and TRBJ2-3, with D uncertain. Trimming removed 1 base at V and 0 bases at J, with 11 bases between. The CDR3 has 16 amino acids. Germline CDR1 reads SEHNR; CDR2 reads FQNEAQ (reference sequence). CDR3 residues: CASSLGVRSSTDTQYF. The CDR3 DNA is TGTGCCAGCAGCTTAGGAGTTCGGTCTAGCACAGATACGCAGTATTTT.

This clone was recorded once. J is TRBJ1-2 and V is TRBV11-2; D may be TRBD1 (6 bases). CDR1 is SGHAT and CDR2 is FQNNGV in the germline V gene. This CDR3 has 14 residues. V shed 4 bases and J shed 6 bases, with 15 bases lying between them. The CDR3 protein is CASSSLNRAHGYTF. The CDR3 DNA is TGTGCCAGCAGCTCACTTAACAGGGCCCATGGCTACACCTTC.

The V gene is TRBV7-9, the J gene TRBJ1-1; TRBD1 matches 11 bases. The V gene end was trimmed by 1 base and the J gene end by 5 bases; junction bases not matched to a gene: 3. The CDR3 is 15 amino acids. Germline lookup yields CDR1 SEHNR and CDR2 FQNEAQ (reference sequence). For the CDR3, the DNA is TGTGCCAGCAGCTTAGTGGGACAGGGGGTTACTGAAGCTTTCTTT. Protein: CASSLVGQGVTEAFF.

The rearrangement joins TRBV18 to TRBJ1-1; TRBD1 matches 7 bases. Germline V lookup: CDR1 KGHSH, CDR2 LQKENI. The J segment lost 4 bases and the V segment lost 0 bases, leaving 5 bases of the junction unmatched. The CDR3 contains 15 residues. The CDR3 DNA follows: TGTGCCAGCTCACCACCAGCGACAGGGAGCACTGAAGCTTTCTTT. The encoded protein is CASSPPATGSTEAFF. Based on the CDR3 plus reference TRBV18 and TRBJ1-1, the full variable domain is NAGVMQNPRHLVRRRGQEARLRCSPMKGHSHVYWYRQLPEEGLKFMVYLQKENIIDESGMPKERFSAEFPKEGPSILRIQQVVRGDSAAYFCASSPPATGSTEAFFGQGTRLTVV.

V usage is TRBV25-1 and J usage is TRBJ1-3; D is ambiguous. With 5 bases removed from V and 4 bases from J, the gap between germline ends came to 9 bases. Per the germline V gene, CDR1 is MGHDK and CDR2 is SYGVNS. The CDR3 contains 13 residues. CDR3 in DNA: TGTGCCAGCAGTTTTTATTCAGGAAACACCATATATTTT. It specifies CASSFYSGNTIYF.

The chain links TRBV27 to TRBJ2-5, with TRBD2 identical over 12 bases. V lost 4 bases to trimming and J lost 3 bases; unmatched junction nucleotides: 3. Per the germline V gene, CDR1 is MNHEY and CDR2 is SMNVEV (reference sequence). The CDR3 is 15 residues long. Here the CDR3 DNA reads TGTGCCAGCAGTTCGCTAGCGGGGGGGGAAGAGACCCAGTACTTC. It is translated as CASSSLAGGEETQYF.

The chain combines TRBV20-1 with TRBJ2-7; the match to TRBD2 covers 9 bases. The CDR3 consists of 15 residues. CDR1 is DFQATT and CDR2 is SNEGSKA in the germline V gene (reference sequence). V shed 3 bases, J shed 3 bases, and the junction held 9 bases outside the gene matches. This chain's CDR3 is CSASGMRGGDYEQYF. The CDR3 DNA sequence: TGCAGTGCTAGTGGTATGCGCGGGGGGGACTACGAGCAGTACTTC.

This sequence joins TRBV21-1 and TRBJ1-1. TRBV21-1 constitutes a pseudogene. This CDR3 has 15 residues. CDR3 DNA: TGTGCCAGCAGCAAAGCAATCGCCGAGGACACTGAAGCTTTCTTT. Translated, it gives CASSKAIAEDTEAFF.